This TCR beta chain was identified during a study of beta chain features in type 1 diabetes (dated by TCRdb to between 2017 and 2018). Turning to the overall study: Mean age, gender distribution, total cell number and subset yield did not differ between patients and healthy donors. Across all samples, around 100 million sorted cells were examined, and cell number per subset correlated strongly with RNA yield. In the study, recently diagnosed type 1 diabetes patients and matched healthy donors were compared on the TCRB repertoires of their sorted circulating CD4+ T cell subsets. Regulatory and stem cell-like memory subsets were obtained from only 8 patients and about eight healthy donors, while naive and central memory subsets were obtained from all 30 or so donors.

The research as a whole found: Because cDNA was sequenced instead of genomic DNA, highly expressing activated cells could be over-represented, though the groups showed no difference in activation or CD3 levels. Naive, central memory and regulatory TCRB repertoires appeared to be more alike among patients than among healthy donors. PCR may preferentially amplify shorter templates, but because patient and control samples were amplified and corrected together, any resulting skew would affect both groups equally. HLA sub-analyses involved small numbers of individuals, so any influence of HLA type on TCRB rearrangement remained unresolved. A moderate but significant shortening of TCRB CDR3 length was observed in type 1 diabetes patients in all four CD4+ subsets. At VDJ recombination sites, type 1 diabetes patients had fewer insertions and more deleted nucleotides, which implies abnormalities in thymic rearrangement.

Details on this clone: Its antigen has not been determined. Base qualities were left out, and no much larger clone turns up one base away.

All of the isolated RNA was reverse transcribed with the High Capacity cDNA Reverse Transcription Kit, so expressed TCRB transcripts were sequenced. Deep immunoSEQ sequencing was performed on naive, central memory and regulatory T cell samples, with an average of around 3.4 million total reads per sample. Sorted cells were lysed in RLT buffer and RNA was extracted with DNase-treated RNeasy Micro or Mini kits, depending on cell number. Each cell subset was processed separately to prevent cross-contamination, with patient and healthy donor samples processed together. Using the immunoSEQ multiplex PCR, TCRB sequences were amplified from cDNA into 87-bp fragments spanning the CDR3 region. The amplicons were sequenced using the Illumina HiSeq platform. The authors' pipeline ran thus. PCR bias was corrected computationally using synthetic template baselines, and reads within Hamming distance 2 were collapsed, with unmergeable singletons discarded. Reads were aligned against IMGT so that V, D and J genes, CDR3 length and insertions or deletions at six rearrangement sites could be assigned. Within each subset, clonotype counts were normalized to sorted cell number, and only after that were true diversity and Gini coefficients computed with the tcR R package. Repertoire sharing was quantified using the overlap coefficient calculated on TCRB nucleotide sequences. Out-of-frame TCRB sequences from naive cells were analyzed to stand in for the pre-selection repertoire. What TCRdb holds here is the immuneACCESS table cut down to in-frame rearrangements. Part of the clones is not present; checked against another copy, under half of the missing clones reflect an unresolved V gene, and the others are unexplained. D and trimming were read from the DNA, whereas the V and J calls and clone size are those reported in that table. Across this sample there are under 500,000 clones, with about 30% seen only once. Of the sample, around 0.065% is held by the ten largest clones.

The CDR3 measures 11 amino acids from cysteine to phenylalanine. The DNA shown is the 33-base CDR3, in frame from base 1. Cut back by 8 bases and 6 bases, the V and J ends lie 9 bases apart. CDR1 and CDR2, looked up from the germline V gene, are ENHRY and SYGVKD. Each donor gave one peripheral blood draw, roughly 110 mL on average, collected into heparinised tubes. A BD FACSAria II was used to sort naive, central memory, regulatory and stem cell-like memory CD4+ T cells with a panel that included CD45RO, CCR7, CD25, CD127, CD95 and CD27. Every sorted population had a purity above 95%. Right away, PBMCs were isolated by Lymphoprep density gradient centrifugation and were stained directly, with no culture step. So that batch effects would be minimized, each experiment stained and sorted samples in pairs, pairing one healthy donor with one patient.

The V and J segments used are TRBV10-3 and TRBJ2-3; tentative D gene TRBD2, with 5 bases matching. The receptor was isolated from a man younger than 35 in good health. Source material: naive CD4+ T cells from blood. The intended sense of this specimen's cell subset or site label: true naive CD4+ T cells. CDR3 protein: CAIAIADTQYF. Read as DNA, the sequence is TGTGCCATCGCGATAGCGGATACGCAGTATTTT.